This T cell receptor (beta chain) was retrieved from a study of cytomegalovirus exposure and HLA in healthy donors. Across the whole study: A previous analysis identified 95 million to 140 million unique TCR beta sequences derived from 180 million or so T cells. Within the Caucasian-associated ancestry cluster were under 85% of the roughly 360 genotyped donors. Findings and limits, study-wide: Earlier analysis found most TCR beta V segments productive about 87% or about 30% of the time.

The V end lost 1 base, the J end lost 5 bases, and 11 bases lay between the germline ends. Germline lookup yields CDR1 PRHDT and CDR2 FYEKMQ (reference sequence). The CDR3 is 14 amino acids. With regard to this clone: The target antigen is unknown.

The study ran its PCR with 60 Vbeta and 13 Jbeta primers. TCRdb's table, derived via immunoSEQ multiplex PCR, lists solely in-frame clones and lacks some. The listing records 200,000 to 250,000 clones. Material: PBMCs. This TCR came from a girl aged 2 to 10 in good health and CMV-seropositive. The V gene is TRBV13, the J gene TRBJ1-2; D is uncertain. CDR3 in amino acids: CASSLAPRGYGYTF. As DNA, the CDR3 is TGTGCCAGCAGCTTAGCCCCACGGGGTTATGGCTACACCTTC. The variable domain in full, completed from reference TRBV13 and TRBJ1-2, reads AAGVIQSPRHLIKEKRETATLKCYPIPRHDTVYWYQQGPGQDPQFLISFYEKMQSDKGSIPDRFSAQQFSDYHSELNMSSLELGDSALYFCASSLAPRGYGYTFGSGTRLTVV.